This is a list of T cell receptor beta chains from one sample in a study of T cell responses to AZD1222 COVID-19 vaccine. Profiled with immunoSEQ multiplex PCR; TCRdb holds only in-frame clones, not every one. The table shows 120,000 to 150,000 clones, with around 88% occurring only once. Source: peripheral blood, taken on day 0 of AZD1222 vaccination. The receptor source for this set is an adult in good health. Each CDR3 is given with its conserved first and last residue. D genes are given only for firm matches.

J: TRBJ2-7
D: TRBD2
V: TRBV7-9
CDR3: CASSLAWLAGEIYEQYF

J: TRBJ1-3
D: NA
V: TRBV5-4
CDR3: CASSKDATSGNTIYF

J: TRBJ1-5
D: NA
V: TRBV28
CDR3: CASSFGAQGNQPQHF

J: TRBJ1-1
D: NA
V: TRBV7-9
CDR3: CASSLLRNEAFF

J: TRBJ1-3
D: NA
V: TRBV12-3/TRBV12-4
CDR3: CASDSGGNTIYF

J: TRBJ1-3
D: NA
V: TRBV9
CDR3: CASSADPSGNTIYF

J: TRBJ2-5
D: TRBD1
V: TRBV5-1
CDR3: CASSLDGTGGVRETQYF

J: TRBJ1-1
D: NA
V: TRBV7-3
CDR3: CASSPSGPNTEAFF

J: TRBJ2-7
D: TRBD1
V: TRBV27
CDR3: CASSLGTGSPDRGEQYF

J: TRBJ1-6
D: NA
V: TRBV28
CDR3: CASSPDRLNSPLHF

J: TRBJ1-5
D: NA
V: TRBV5-1
CDR3: CASSLGPVQPQHF

J: TRBJ1-2
D: NA
V: TRBV28
CDR3: CASMVVDNGYTF

J: TRBJ1-1
D: TRBD1
V: TRBV20-1
CDR3: CSASSATRQGLNTEAFF

J: TRBJ2-3
D: NA
V: TRBV20-1
CDR3: CSASYLGSNGDTQYF

J: TRBJ1-5
D: NA
V: TRBV28
CDR3: CASSLPVGGSQPQHF

J: TRBJ1-2
D: NA
V: TRBV6-5
CDR3: CASSYSSNRVRGYTF

J: TRBJ1-1
D: NA
V: TRBV4-1
CDR3: CASSQPVGGAEAFF

J: TRBJ2-6
D: NA
V: TRBV7-6
CDR3: CASSPDPSLGANVLTF

J: TRBJ2-3
D: NA
V: TRBV18
CDR3: CASSPGAGHSTDTQYF

J: TRBJ2-2
D: NA
V: TRBV7-9
CDR3: CAQKERERNGELFF

J: TRBJ1-4
D: TRBD1
V: TRBV24-1
CDR3: CATSDLDRDRGTTNEKLFF

J: TRBJ2-3
D: NA
V: TRBV19
CDR3: CASRTAMSTDTQYF

J: TRBJ1-5
D: NA
V: TRBV6-1
CDR3: CASSEARGQPQHF